The present TCR beta chain was sequenced within a study of T cells in Graves' hyperthyroidism and ophthalmopathy. Study at large: Peripheral blood was obtained at initial diagnosis, preceding any treatment.

The CDR3 consists of 14 residues. The germline V gene encodes CDR1 SGHRS and CDR2 YFSETQ. Trimming took 1 base from V and 7 from J, leaving 12 bases between them. This clonotype was seen at least ten times. Its matching antigen is unknown. Study-level findings and limits: Ophthalmopathy could be told apart from stable hyperthyroidism with a 13 V-J model. Researchers found most expanded thyroid clonotypes above 0.001 in blood as well.

Ophthalmopathy patients all had a Clinical Activity Score of at least 3, a NOSPECS grade of at least 4 and disease under 3 months old. RNA transcripts provided the source from which TCR beta CDR3 regions were amplified. With the HTBI primer set, the TCR CDR3 went through a first round of RT-PCR. One entry per CDR3 protein, called by TCRdb with MiXCR from the multiplex PCR reads. The sample carries fewer than 350,000 distinct CDR3 sequences, approximately 18% recorded once. The J gene is TRBJ2-4, the V gene TRBV5-1; D may be TRBD2 (5 bases). This TCR was sampled from a woman in her thirties or forties with Graves' ophthalmopathy. Sequenced: blood. The CDR3 protein is CASSLSSVGNIQYF. CDR3 bases: TGCGCCAGCAGCTTGAGTAGCGTCGGGAACATTCAGTACTTC.